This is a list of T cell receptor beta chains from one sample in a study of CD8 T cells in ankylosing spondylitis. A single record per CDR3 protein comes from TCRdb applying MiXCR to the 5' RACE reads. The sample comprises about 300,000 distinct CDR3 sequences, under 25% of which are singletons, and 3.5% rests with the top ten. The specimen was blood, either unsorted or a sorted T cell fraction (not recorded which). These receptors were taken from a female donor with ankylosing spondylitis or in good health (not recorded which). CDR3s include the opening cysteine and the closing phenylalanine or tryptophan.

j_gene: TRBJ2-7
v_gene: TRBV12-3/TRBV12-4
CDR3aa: CASSSRRDRVYEQYF

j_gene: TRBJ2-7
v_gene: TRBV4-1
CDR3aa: CASSPTSGKSYEQYF

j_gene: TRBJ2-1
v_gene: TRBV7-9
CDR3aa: CASSLLRELMGNEQFF

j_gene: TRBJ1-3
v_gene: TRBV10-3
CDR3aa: CAISRDSRTGNTIYF

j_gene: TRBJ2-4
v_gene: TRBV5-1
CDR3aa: CASSLRQGDIQYF

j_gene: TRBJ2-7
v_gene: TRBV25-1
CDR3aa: CASGTGRIPYEQYF

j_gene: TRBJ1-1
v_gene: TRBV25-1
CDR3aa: CASSETGKGTEAFF

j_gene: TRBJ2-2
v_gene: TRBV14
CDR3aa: CASSQDRSGELFF

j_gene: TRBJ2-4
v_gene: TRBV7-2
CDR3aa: CASSSNGQQGIQYF

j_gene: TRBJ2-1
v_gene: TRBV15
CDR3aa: CATSRPGVAGSFVDF

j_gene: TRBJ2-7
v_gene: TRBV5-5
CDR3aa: CASSYPGRYYEQYF

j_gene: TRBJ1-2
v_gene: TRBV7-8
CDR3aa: CASSPDLSNYGYTF

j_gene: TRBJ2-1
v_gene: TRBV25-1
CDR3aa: CASRGEGGSSEQFF

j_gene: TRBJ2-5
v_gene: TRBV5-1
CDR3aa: CASSLEGLLTQETQYF

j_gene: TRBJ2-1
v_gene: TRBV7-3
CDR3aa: CASSFGGSGYYNEQFF

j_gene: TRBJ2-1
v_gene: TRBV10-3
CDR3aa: CAISESLVTSGSYEQFF

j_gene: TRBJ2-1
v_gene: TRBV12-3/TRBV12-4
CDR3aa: CASSRRSGGAVSYNEQFF

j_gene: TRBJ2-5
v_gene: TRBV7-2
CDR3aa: CASSLATVNAETQYF

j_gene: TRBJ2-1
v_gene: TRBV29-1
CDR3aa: CSVASGRNEQFF

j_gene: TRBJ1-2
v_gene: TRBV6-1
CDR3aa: CASSPDRAYGYTF

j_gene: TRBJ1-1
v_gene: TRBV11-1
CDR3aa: CASSIQTGAEAFF